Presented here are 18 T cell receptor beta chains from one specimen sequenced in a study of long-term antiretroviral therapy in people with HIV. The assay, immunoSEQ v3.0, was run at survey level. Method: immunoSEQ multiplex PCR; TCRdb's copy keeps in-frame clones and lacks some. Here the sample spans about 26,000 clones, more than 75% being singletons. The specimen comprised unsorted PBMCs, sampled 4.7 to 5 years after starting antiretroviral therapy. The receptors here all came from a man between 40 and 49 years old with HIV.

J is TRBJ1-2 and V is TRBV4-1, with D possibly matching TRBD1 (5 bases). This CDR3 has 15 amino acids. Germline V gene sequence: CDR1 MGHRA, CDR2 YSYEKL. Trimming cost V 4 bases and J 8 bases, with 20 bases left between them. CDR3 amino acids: CASSPPGGGLGGYTF. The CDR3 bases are TGCGCCAGCAGCCCGCCCGGCGGGGGGTTAGGGGGCTACACCTTC.

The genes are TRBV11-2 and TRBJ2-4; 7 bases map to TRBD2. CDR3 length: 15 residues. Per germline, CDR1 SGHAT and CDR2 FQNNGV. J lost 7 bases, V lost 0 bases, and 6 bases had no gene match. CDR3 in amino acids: CASSLDPGLGNIQYF. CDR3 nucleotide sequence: TGTGCCAGCAGCTTAGACCCCGGACTAGGGAACATTCAGTACTTC.

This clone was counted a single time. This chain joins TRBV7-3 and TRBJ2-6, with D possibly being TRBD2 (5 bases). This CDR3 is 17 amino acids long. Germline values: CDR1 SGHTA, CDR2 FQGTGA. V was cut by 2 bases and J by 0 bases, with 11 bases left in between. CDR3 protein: CASSLYRGSSGANVLTF. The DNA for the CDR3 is TGTGCCAGCAGCTTATATCGGGGAAGCTCTGGGGCCAACGTCCTGACTTTC.

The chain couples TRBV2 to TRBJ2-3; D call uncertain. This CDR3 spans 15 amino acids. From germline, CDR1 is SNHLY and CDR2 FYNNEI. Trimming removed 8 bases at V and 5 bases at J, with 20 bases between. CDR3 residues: CASGESISRGDTQYF. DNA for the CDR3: TGTGCCAGCGGGGAAAGTATCTCCCGAGGAGATACGCAGTATTTT.

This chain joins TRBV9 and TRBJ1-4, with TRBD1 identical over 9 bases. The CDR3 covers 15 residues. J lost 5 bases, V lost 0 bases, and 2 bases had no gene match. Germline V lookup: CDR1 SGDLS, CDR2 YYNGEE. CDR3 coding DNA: TGTGCCAGCAGCGTAGGAGGGACAGGGAATGAAAAACTGTTTTTT. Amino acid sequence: CASSVGGTGNEKLFF. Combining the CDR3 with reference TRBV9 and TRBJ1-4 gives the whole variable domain DSGVTQTPKHLITATGQRVTLRCSPRSGDLSVYWYQQSLDQGLQFLIQYYNGEERAKGNILERFSAQQFPDLHSELNLSSLELGDSALYFCASSVGGTGNEKLFFGSGTQLSVL.

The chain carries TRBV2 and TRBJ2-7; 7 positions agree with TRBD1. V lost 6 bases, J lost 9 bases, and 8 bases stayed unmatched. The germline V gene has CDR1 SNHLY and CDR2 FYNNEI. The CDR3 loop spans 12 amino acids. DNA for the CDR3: TGTGCCAGCAGAGAGGGGGCGTCCGGGCAGTACTTC. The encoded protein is CASREGASGQYF.

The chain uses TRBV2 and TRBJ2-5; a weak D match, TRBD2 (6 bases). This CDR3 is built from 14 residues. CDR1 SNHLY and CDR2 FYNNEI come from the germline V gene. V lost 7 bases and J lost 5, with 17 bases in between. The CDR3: CASILAGGRETQYF. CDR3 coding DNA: TGTGCCAGCATCCTAGCAGGTGGGAGGGAGACCCAGTACTTC.

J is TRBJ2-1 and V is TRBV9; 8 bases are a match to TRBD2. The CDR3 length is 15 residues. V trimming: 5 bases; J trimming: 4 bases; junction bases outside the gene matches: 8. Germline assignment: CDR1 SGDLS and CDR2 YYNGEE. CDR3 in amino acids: CASSSITSGYNEQFF. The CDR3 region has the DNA TGTGCCAGCAGTTCTATAACTAGCGGTTACAATGAGCAGTTCTTC.

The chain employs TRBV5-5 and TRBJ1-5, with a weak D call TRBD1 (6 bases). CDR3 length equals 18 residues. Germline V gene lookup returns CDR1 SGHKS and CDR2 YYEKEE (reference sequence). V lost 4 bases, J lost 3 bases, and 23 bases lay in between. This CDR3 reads CASSPKPFRDKYNQPQHF. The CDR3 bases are TGTGCCAGCAGCCCAAAGCCGTTCCGGGACAAATACAATCAGCCCCAGCATTTT.

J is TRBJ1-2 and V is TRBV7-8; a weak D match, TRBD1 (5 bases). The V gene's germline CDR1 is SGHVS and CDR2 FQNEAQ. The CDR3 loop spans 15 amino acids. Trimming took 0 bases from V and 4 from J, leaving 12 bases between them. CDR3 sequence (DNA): TGTGCCAGCAGCTTAGCGTCGGGCCAGGGCTATGGCTACACCTTC. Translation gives CASSLASGQGYGYTF.

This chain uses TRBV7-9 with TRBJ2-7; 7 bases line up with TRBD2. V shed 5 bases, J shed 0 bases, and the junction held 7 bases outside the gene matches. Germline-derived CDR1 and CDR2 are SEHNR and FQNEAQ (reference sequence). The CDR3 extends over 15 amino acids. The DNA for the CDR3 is TGTGCCAGCAGCCCTAAGGGAGGGAGCTCCTACGAGCAGTACTTC. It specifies CASSPKGGSSYEQYF. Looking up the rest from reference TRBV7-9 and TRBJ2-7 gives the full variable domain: DTGVSQNPRHKITKRGQNVTFRCDPISEHNRLYWYRQTLGQGPEFLTYFQNEAQLEKSRLLSDRFSAERPKGSFSTLEIQRTEQGDSAMYLCASSPKGGSSYEQYFGPGTRLTVT.

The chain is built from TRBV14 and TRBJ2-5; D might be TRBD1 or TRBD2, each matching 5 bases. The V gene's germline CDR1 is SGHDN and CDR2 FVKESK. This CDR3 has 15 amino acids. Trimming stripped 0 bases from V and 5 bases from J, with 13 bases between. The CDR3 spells CASSQDLRGRETQYF. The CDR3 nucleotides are TGTGCCAGCAGCCAAGATCTCCGGGGCCGGGAGACCCAGTACTTC. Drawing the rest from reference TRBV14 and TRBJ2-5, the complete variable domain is EAGVTQFPSHSVIEKGQTVTLRCDPISGHDNLYWYRRVMGKEIKFLLHFVKESKQDESGMPNNRFLAERTGGTYSTLKVQPAELEDSGVYFCASSQDLRGRETQYFGPGTRLLVL.

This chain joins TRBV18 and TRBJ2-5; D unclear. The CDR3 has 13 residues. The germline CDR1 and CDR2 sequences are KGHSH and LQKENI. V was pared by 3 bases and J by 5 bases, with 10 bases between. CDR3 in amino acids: CASSPAAWETQYF. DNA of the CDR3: TGTGCCAGCTCACCCGCTGCTTGGGAGACCCAGTACTTC.

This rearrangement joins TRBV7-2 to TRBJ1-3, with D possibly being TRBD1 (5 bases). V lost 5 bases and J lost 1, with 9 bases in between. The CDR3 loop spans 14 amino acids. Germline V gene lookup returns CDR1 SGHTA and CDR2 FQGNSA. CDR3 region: CASSAGGSGNTIYF. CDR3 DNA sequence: TGTGCCAGCAGCGCCGGGGGATCTGGAAACACCATATATTTT.

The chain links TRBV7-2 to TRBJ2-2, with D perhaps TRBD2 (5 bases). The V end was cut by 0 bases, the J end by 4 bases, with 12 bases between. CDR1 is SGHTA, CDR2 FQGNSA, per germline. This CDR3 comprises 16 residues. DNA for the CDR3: TGTGCCAGCAGCTTAGCGGGAGTGGGGAGCACCGGGGAGCTGTTTTTT. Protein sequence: CASSLAGVGSTGELFF.

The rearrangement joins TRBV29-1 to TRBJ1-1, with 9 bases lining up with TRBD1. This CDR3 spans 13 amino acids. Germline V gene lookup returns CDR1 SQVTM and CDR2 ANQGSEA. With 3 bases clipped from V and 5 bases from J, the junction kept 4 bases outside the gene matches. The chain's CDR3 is CSVDTGGGTEAFF. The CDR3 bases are TGCAGCGTTGATACAGGGGGCGGGACTGAAGCTTTCTTT.

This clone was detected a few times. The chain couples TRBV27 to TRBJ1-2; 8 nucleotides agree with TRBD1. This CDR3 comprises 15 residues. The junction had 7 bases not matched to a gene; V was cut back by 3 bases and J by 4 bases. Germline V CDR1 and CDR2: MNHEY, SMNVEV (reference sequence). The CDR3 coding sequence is TGTGCCAGCAGTTTTGCCCAGGGGGCGATCTATGGCTACACCTTC. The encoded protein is CASSFAQGAIYGYTF.

CDR3 in amino acids: CASSAGTGVETQYF. The DNA for the CDR3 is TGTGCCAGCAGCGCCGGGACAGGCGTCGAGACCCAGTACTTC. The V gene is TRBV6-1, the J gene TRBJ2-5; 8 bases are a match to TRBD1. CDR3 length: 14 amino acids. Germline CDR1 is MNHNS and CDR2 is SASEGT. With 6 bases clipped from V and 5 bases from J, the junction kept 8 bases outside the gene matches.